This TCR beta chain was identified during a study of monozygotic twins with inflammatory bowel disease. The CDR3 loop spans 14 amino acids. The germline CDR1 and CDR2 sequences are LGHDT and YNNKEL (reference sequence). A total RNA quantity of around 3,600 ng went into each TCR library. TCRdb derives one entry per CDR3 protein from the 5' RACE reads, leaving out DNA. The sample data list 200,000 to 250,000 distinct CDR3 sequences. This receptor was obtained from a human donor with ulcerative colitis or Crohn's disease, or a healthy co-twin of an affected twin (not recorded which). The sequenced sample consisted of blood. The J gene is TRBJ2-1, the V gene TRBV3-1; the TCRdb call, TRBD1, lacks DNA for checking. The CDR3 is CASSQKGPRGDKFF.